A single sample gave rise to the 32 T cell receptor beta chains below, sequenced in a study of blood T cell repertoires in COVID-19. The method was immunoSEQ multiplex PCR; TCRdb's version includes in-frame clones alone and lacks a portion of them. The sample holds 200,000 to 300,000 clones, roughly 89% seen once. Sample: PBMCs or T cells enriched from blood (not recorded which). These receptors were taken from a woman in her twenties or thirties who had recovered from COVID-19.

The V call is TRBV9, the J call TRBJ2-1; TRBD2 agrees at 8 bases. V lost 3 bases, J lost 5 bases, and 7 bases stayed unmatched. This CDR3 is 15 amino acids long. Germline CDR1 reads SGDLS; CDR2 reads YYNGEE. Here the CDR3 reads CASSDTGGPNNEQFF. The CDR3, as DNA: TGTGCCAGCAGCGACACGGGAGGGCCAAACAATGAGCAGTTCTTC.

This chain links TRBV7-9 with TRBJ1-1; perhaps TRBD1 as D (5 bases). This CDR3 spans 14 amino acids. Trimming cost V 6 bases and J 5 bases, with 16 bases left between them. From germline, CDR1 is SEHNR and CDR2 FQNEAQ (reference sequence). Here the CDR3 DNA reads TGTGCCAGCAGTGAAAGCGGGGCTGGGACTGAAGCTTTCTTT. This gives the protein CASSESGAGTEAFF.

This chain links TRBV20-1 with TRBJ2-3; TRBD2 is a possible D gene (6 bases). V shed 3 bases and J shed 6 bases, with 7 bases lying between them. CDR3 length: 11 residues. Germline CDR1 is DFQATT and CDR2 is SNEGSKA (reference sequence). In DNA form, the CDR3 reads TGCAGTGCTAGCGGGAGTGATACGCAGTATTTT. Encoded protein: CSASGSDTQYF.

V gene TRBV5-5 combines with J gene TRBJ1-5; 7 nucleotides line up with TRBD1. The CDR3 totals 14 residues. The germline gives CDR1 SGHKS, CDR2 YYEKEE (reference sequence). The V gene end was trimmed by 5 bases and the J gene end by 2 bases; junction bases not matched to a gene: 4. As DNA, the CDR3 is TGTGCCAGCAGTCCTGACAGGGGCAATCAGCCCCAGCATTTT. Translation: CASSPDRGNQPQHF. Using reference TRBV5-5 and TRBJ1-5 for the parts outside the CDR3, the full variable domain is DAGVTQSPTHLIKTRGQQVTLRCSPISGHKSVSWYQQVLGQGPQFIFQYYEKEERGRGNFPDRFSARQFPNYSSELNVNALLLGDSALYLCASSPDRGNQPQHFGDGTRLSIL.

The rearrangement uses TRBV6-1 and TRBJ1-4, with TRBD1 matching over 8 bases. V shed 3 bases, J shed 2 bases, and the junction held 5 bases outside the gene matches. CDR3 length equals 16 residues. Per the germline V gene, CDR1 is MNHNS and CDR2 is SASEGT. The CDR3 reads CASSDYRGATNEKLFF. The CDR3 DNA is TGTGCCAGCAGTGACTACAGGGGGGCCACTAATGAAAAACTGTTTTTT.

The sample holds a few counts of this clone. The chain combines TRBV9 with TRBJ2-7, with 8 bases identical to TRBD1. CDR1 is SGDLS, CDR2 YYNGEE, per germline. V was clipped by 0 bases and J by 2 bases; unmatched bases: 4. This CDR3 region has 15 residues. The DNA of the CDR3 is TGTGCCAGCAGCGTAGGGCAGGGGGCTCCCTACGAGCAGTACTTC. It is translated as CASSVGQGAPYEQYF.

This sequence joins TRBV7-9 and TRBJ2-5, with TRBD2 as a possible D gene (5 bases). This CDR3 is built from 15 residues. Trimming took off 6 bases at V and 5 bases at J, with 19 bases between the two ends. CDR1 and CDR2 (germline): SEHNR, FQNEAQ (reference sequence). The CDR3 nucleotides read TGTGCCAGCAGACCTGGTGGACTTCTCTGGGAGACCCAGTACTTC. As protein: CASRPGGLLWETQYF.

The CDR3 loop is CATTPRTSGETQYF. The CDR3 DNA reads TGTGCCACCACCCCCCGGACTAGCGGGGAGACCCAGTACTTC. The chain couples TRBV19 to TRBJ2-5, with 11 bases fitting TRBD2. V shed 10 bases, J shed 5 bases, and the junction held 9 bases outside the gene matches. CDR1 and CDR2 from the germline V gene are LNHDA and SQIVND (reference sequence). The CDR3 has 14 amino acids.

For this clone: The sample contains more than one DNA sequence encoding this CDR3. The chain recombines TRBV30 with TRBJ1-1; TRBD1 matches 9 bases. The CDR3 is 14 residues long. V dropped 0 bases and J dropped 4; count of bases not matched to a gene: 3. Looked up from germline, CDR1 is GTSNPN and CDR2 is SVGIG (reference sequence). The CDR3 bases are TGTGCCTGGAGTGTAGGACAGGGGACCACTGAAGCTTTCTTT. It yields the protein CAWSVGQGTTEAFF.

The genes are TRBV30 and TRBJ1-2; D possibly corresponds to TRBD1 (6 bases). This CDR3 spans 14 amino acids. CDR1 GTSNPN and CDR2 SVGIG come from the germline V gene (reference sequence). V dropped 4 bases and J dropped 4 bases, with 16 bases sitting between them. CDR3 sequence reads: CAWTVQGQAYGYTF. Written as DNA, the CDR3 is TGTGCCTGGACGGTCCAGGGGCAGGCCTATGGCTACACCTTC.

The chain uses TRBV28 and TRBJ2-3; 12 bases fit TRBD2. Unmatched junction bases numbered 9, after V lost 8 bases and J lost 0 bases. The CDR3 spans 17 residues. Germline CDR1 MDHEN, CDR2 SYDVKM. The CDR3 sequence is CASGLPLAGGSTDTQYF. CDR3 DNA: TGTGCCAGCGGCCTCCCTCTAGCGGGAGGGAGCACAGATACGCAGTATTTT.

The V and J genes are TRBV28 and TRBJ1-5; 8 nucleotides agree with TRBD1. Germline CDR1 MDHEN, CDR2 SYDVKM. The CDR3 totals 16 residues. Trimming removed 1 base from V and 4 bases from J; junction bases left unmatched: 6. The CDR3 nucleotides read TGTGCCAGCAGTTTATCTGGGACAGGCCCAAATCAGCCCCAGCATTTT. Translated, it gives CASSLSGTGPNQPQHF.

The genes are TRBV3-1 (or the pseudogene TRBV3-2) and TRBJ1-1; D uncertain. CDR3 length: 13 residues. V shed 6 bases and J shed 6 bases, with 14 bases lying between them. CDR1 is LGHDT and CDR2 is YNNKEL in the germline V gene (reference sequence). The CDR3 DNA reads as TGTGCCAGCAGGCTTAGAATGAGAGCTGAAGCTTTCTTT. Protein: CASRLRMRAEAFF.

CDR3 region: CASRQQGDNSPLHF. DNA for the CDR3: TGTGCCAGCAGACAACAGGGCGATAATTCACCCCTCCACTTT. V and J are TRBV5-4 and TRBJ1-6; D might be TRBD1 (6 bases). The germline V gene has CDR1 SGHNT and CDR2 YYREEE (reference sequence). The length of the CDR3 is 14 residues. Trimming removed 5 bases at V and 5 bases at J, with 11 bases between.

The J gene is TRBJ1-1, the V gene TRBV7-3; 8 bases agree with TRBD1. Germline V CDR1 and CDR2: SGHTA, FQGTGA. This CDR3 is built from 15 residues. J gave up 5 bases and V 4 bases, and 9 bases lay outside the gene matches. The CDR3 is CASSSTGTGDTEAFF. CDR3 in DNA: TGTGCCAGCAGCTCGACCGGGACAGGAGATACTGAAGCTTTCTTT.

The J gene is TRBJ1-5, the V gene TRBV6-5; 10 nucleotides line up with TRBD1. The J segment lost 9 bases and the V segment lost 5 bases, leaving 4 bases of the junction unmatched. The CDR3 sequence is 13 residues long. The germline V gene has CDR1 MNHEY and CDR2 SVGAGI. CDR3 nucleotides: TGTGCCAGCAGTCGGGACAGGGGTAGGCCCCAGCATTTT. Translation gives CASSRDRGRPQHF.

This chain joins TRBV11-2 and TRBJ1-2, with 7 bases that match TRBD1. The CDR3 totals 14 residues. Trimming took 3 bases from V and 7 from J; bases not matched to a gene: 8. Germline CDR1 SGHAT, CDR2 FQNNGV. CDR3 protein: CASSFIQGYSGYTF. CDR3 bases: TGTGCCAGCAGCTTTATACAGGGGTATAGTGGCTACACCTTC.

The genes are TRBV29-1 and TRBJ2-5, with 9 bases lining up with TRBD1. Germline V gives CDR1 SQVTM, CDR2 ANQGSEA. Trimming at V came to 7 bases and at J to 3 bases, leaving 3 bases not matched to a gene. This CDR3 has 12 amino acids. CDR3 sequence: CSGRTGEETQYF. Written as DNA, the CDR3 is TGCAGCGGGCGGACAGGGGAAGAGACCCAGTACTTC.

This clone was seen only once. V is TRBV30 and J is TRBJ1-4; D ambiguous. The CDR3 consists of 14 residues. The V gene's germline CDR1 is GTSNPN and CDR2 SVGIG (reference sequence). V gave up 0 bases and J gave up 10 bases, with 15 bases separating them. CDR3 loop: CAWSVLSPGGKLFF. CDR3 DNA sequence: TGTGCCTGGAGTGTACTCTCCCCCGGCGGAAAACTGTTTTTT.

This CDR3 reads CASSLDYRYEQYF. The CDR3 region has the DNA TGTGCCAGCAGTTTGGACTATCGATACGAGCAGTACTTC. The rearrangement links TRBV27 to TRBJ2-7; TRBD2 is a possible D gene (6 bases). Trimming stripped 3 bases from V and 4 bases from J, with 10 bases between. CDR1 and CDR2 from the germline V gene are MNHEY and SMNVEV (reference sequence). This CDR3 contains 13 residues.

V gene TRBV6-5 combines with J gene TRBJ1-1, with TRBD1 identical over 7 bases. With V trimmed by 6 bases and J by 1 base, 8 bases remained unmatched. CDR3 length equals 15 residues. Germline V gives CDR1 MNHEY, CDR2 SVGAGI. CDR3 nucleotides: TGTGCCAGCAGAAGTAAGGGGGCCCGGAACACTGAAGCTTTCTTT. It yields the protein CASRSKGARNTEAFF.

This chain uses TRBV24-1 with TRBJ2-2, with D tentatively TRBD1 (6 bases). The V end was cut by 5 bases, the J end by 0 bases, with 12 bases between. This CDR3 contains 16 residues. Germline V CDR1 and CDR2: KGHDR, SFDVKD. The CDR3 loop reads CATSGMGAPNTGELFF. CDR3 DNA: TGTGCCACCAGTGGTATGGGGGCACCGAACACCGGGGAGCTGTTTTTT.

In the case of this clone: An end of the junction does not agree with germline; a read error may underlie this. The CDR3 reads CASSQSGIRGDSF. The DNA of the CDR3 is TGTGCCAGCAGCCAATCCGGAATCCGGGGGGACTCCTTC. The chain employs TRBV16 and TRBJ1-2; a possible D gene is TRBD1 (5 bases). The CDR3 is made up of 13 amino acids. Germline V lookup: CDR1 KGHSY, CDR2 FQNENV.

The chain combines TRBV6-5 with TRBJ2-7; 9 bases align to TRBD1. Germline V gene data show CDR1 as MNHEY and CDR2 as SVGAGI. Trimming cost V 7 bases and J 4 bases; bases outside gene matches: 5. The CDR3 is 13 amino acids. Here the CDR3 DNA reads TGTGCCAGCATTCTAGGACAGGGGTACGAGCAGTACTTC. This encodes CASILGQGYEQYF.

The chain links TRBV28 to TRBJ1-2; D possibly corresponds to TRBD1 (5 bases). V was shortened by 9 bases and J by 9 bases, with 17 bases between the two germline ends. The CDR3 spans 12 residues. CDR1 is MDHEN, CDR2 SYDVKM, per germline. This chain's CDR3 is CASWDSSNRYTF. Written as DNA, the CDR3 is TGTGCCAGTTGGGACTCCTCTAACCGCTACACCTTC.

The chain recombines TRBV5-1 with TRBJ2-2; 12 bases map to TRBD2. The V gene's germline CDR1 is SGHRS and CDR2 YFSETQ. Trimming cost V 2 bases and J 7 bases; bases outside gene matches: 6. This CDR3 contains 16 residues. The CDR3 reads CASSFATSGSRGELFF. CDR3 DNA: TGCGCCAGCAGCTTTGCGACTAGCGGGAGTCGCGGGGAGCTGTTTTTT.

The gene calls are TRBV7-9 and TRBJ2-1; the D gene is possibly TRBD2 (5 bases). CDR1 SEHNR and CDR2 FQNEAQ come from the germline V gene (reference sequence). Trimming left V 1 base short and J 6 bases short, with 13 bases between. The CDR3 extends over 15 amino acids. CDR3 bases: TGTGCCAGCAGCTTAGTACTAGTCATGCGCAATGAGCAGTTCTTC. Its translation: CASSLVLVMRNEQFF.

The rearrangement uses TRBV28 and TRBJ1-5, with 9 bases aligning to TRBD1. The CDR3 consists of 15 residues. Germline-derived CDR1 and CDR2 are MDHEN and SYDVKM. V lost 7 bases to trimming and J lost 2 bases; unmatched junction nucleotides: 6. The CDR3, as DNA: TGTGCCAGCACTTCGGGACAGGGTGGCAATCAGCCCCAGCATTTT. Protein product: CASTSGQGGNQPQHF.

This clone was found a few times. The chain uses TRBV27 and TRBJ2-7; a possible D gene is TRBD1 (5 bases). The CDR3 has 17 amino acids. Trimming cost V 5 bases and J 4 bases, with 24 bases left between them. Germline V CDR1 and CDR2: MNHEY, SMNVEV (reference sequence). The CDR3, as DNA: TGTGCCAGCAGTGTAGTACCCTTTGGGAATAGGGGATACGAGCAGTACTTC. Its translation: CASSVVPFGNRGYEQYF.

Here the CDR3 DNA reads TGTGCCACCACCAAGCGGGGAGAATTTTGGGTTAAGGAAAAACTGTTTTTT. Translated: CATTKRGEFWVKEKLFF. The V call is TRBV15, the J call TRBJ1-4; D remains ambiguous. Trimming took off 7 bases at V and 8 bases at J, with 26 bases between the two ends. This CDR3 region has 17 residues. CDR1 is LNHNV, CDR2 YYDKDF, per germline (reference sequence). Based on the CDR3 plus reference TRBV15 and TRBJ1-4, the full variable domain is DAMVIQNPRYQVTQFGKPVTLSCSQTLNHNVMYWYQQKSSQAPKLLFHYYDKDFNNEADTPDNFQSRRPNTSFCFLDIRSPGLGDTAMYLCATTKRGEFWVKEKLFFGSGTQLSVL.

Of note for this clone: Other DNA sequences in this sample translate to the same CDR3. The chain is built from TRBV18 and TRBJ1-2; 7 bases are shared with TRBD1. Germline lookup yields CDR1 KGHSH and CDR2 LQKENI. There are 13 residues in the CDR3. Unmatched junction bases numbered 1, after V lost 3 bases and J lost 3 bases. DNA for the CDR3: TGTGCCAGCTCACCGGGGACAGACTATGGCTACACCTTC. Protein product: CASSPGTDYGYTF.

The chain employs TRBV7-9 and TRBJ1-1; the D gene is possibly TRBD1 (6 bases). Germline CDR1 reads SEHNR; CDR2 reads FQNEAQ (reference sequence). The CDR3 sequence is 16 residues long. The V and J ends lost 0 bases and 1 base respectively, with 12 bases between them. CDR3 residues: CASSLAIARGNTEAFF. The DNA of the CDR3 is TGTGCCAGCAGCTTAGCAATCGCCAGGGGGAACACTGAAGCTTTCTTT.